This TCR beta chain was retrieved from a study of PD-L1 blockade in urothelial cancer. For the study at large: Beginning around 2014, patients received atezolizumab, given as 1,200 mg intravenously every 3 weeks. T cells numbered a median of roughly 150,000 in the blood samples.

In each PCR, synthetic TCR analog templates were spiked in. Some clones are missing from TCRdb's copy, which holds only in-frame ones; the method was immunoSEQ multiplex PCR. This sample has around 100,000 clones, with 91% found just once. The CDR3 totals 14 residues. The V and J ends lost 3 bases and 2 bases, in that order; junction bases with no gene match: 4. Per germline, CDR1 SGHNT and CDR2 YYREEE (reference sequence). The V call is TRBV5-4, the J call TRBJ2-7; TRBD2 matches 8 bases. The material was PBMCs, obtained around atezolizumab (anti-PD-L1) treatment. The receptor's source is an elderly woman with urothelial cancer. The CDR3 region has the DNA TGTGCCAGCAGCTGGGACGGGGGGGCCTACGAGCAGTACTTC. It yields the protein CASSWDGGAYEQYF.